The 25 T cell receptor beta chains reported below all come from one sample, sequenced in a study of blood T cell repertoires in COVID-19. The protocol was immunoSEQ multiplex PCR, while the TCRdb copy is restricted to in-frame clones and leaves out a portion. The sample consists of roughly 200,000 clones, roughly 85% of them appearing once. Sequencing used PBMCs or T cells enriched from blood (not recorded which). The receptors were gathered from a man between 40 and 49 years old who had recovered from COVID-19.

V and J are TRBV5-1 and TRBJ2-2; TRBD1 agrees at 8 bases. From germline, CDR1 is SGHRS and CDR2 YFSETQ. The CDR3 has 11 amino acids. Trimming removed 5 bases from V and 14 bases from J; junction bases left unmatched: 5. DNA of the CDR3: TGCGCCAGCAGGGACAGGGATAGACTGTTTTTT. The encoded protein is CASRDRDRLFF.

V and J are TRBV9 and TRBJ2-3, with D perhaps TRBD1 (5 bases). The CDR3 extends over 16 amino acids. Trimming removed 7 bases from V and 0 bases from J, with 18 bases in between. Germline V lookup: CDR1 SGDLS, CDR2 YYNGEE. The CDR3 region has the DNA TGTGCCAGCGGACGCCAACAGGCGACAAGCACAGATACGCAGTATTTT. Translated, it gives CASGRQQATSTDTQYF.

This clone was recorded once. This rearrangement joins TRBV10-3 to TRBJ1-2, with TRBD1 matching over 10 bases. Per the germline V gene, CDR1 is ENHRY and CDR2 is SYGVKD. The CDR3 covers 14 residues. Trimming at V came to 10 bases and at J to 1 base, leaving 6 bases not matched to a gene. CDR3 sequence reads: CATTRDRGNYGYTF. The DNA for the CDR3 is TGTGCCACAACCCGGGACAGGGGTAACTATGGCTACACCTTC.

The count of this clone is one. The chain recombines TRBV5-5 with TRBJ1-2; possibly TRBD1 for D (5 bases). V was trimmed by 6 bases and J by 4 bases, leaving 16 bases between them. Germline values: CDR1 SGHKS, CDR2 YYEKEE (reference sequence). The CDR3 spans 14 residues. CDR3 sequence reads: CASTQTGVVYGYTF. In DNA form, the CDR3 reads TGTGCCAGCACCCAAACGGGGGTTGTCTATGGCTACACCTTC. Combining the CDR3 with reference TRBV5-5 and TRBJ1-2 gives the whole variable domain DAGVTQSPTHLIKTRGQQVTLRCSPISGHKSVSWYQQVLGQGPQFIFQYYEKEERGRGNFPDRFSARQFPNYSSELNVNALLLGDSALYLCASTQTGVVYGYTFGSGTRLTVV.

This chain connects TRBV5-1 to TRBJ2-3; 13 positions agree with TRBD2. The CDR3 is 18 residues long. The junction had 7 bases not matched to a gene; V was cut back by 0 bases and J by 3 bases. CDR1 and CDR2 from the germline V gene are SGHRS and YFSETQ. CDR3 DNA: TGCGCCAGCAGCTTGGCCGGTGGGACTAGCGGGGAGACAGATACGCAGTATTTT. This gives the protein CASSLAGGTSGETDTQYF.

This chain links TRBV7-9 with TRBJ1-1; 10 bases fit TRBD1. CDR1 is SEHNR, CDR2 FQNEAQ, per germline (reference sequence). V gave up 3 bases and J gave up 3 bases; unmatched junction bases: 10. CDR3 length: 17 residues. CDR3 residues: CASSFINPGTGDTEAFF. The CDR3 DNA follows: TGTGCCAGCAGCTTTATCAATCCCGGGACAGGGGACACTGAAGCTTTCTTT.

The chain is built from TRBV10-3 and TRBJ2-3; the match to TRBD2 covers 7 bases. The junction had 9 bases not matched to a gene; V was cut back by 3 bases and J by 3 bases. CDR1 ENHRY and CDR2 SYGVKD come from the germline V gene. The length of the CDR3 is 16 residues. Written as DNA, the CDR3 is TGTGCCATCAGTGATCAGATTGGACTAGAAACAGATACGCAGTATTTT. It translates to CAISDQIGLETDTQYF.

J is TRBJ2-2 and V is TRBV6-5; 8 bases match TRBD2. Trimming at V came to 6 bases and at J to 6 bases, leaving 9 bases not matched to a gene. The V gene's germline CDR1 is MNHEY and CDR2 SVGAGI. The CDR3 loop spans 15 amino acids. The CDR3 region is CASRARAGAPGELFF. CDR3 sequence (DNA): TGTGCCAGCAGAGCCCGAGCGGGAGCTCCCGGGGAGCTGTTTTTT.

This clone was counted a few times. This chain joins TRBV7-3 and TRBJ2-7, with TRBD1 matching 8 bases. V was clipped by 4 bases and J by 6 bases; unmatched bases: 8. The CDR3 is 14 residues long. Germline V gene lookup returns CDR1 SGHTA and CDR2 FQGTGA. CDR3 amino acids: CASSSGQGRREQYF. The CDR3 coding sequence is TGTGCCAGCAGCTCCGGACAGGGTCGTCGCGAGCAGTACTTC.

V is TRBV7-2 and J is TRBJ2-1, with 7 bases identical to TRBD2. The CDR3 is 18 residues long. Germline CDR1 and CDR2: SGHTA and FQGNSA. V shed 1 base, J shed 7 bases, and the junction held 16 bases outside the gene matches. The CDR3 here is CASSLDVGGSGSGNEQFF. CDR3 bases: TGTGCCAGCAGCTTAGACGTCGGCGGGAGTGGGTCTGGAAATGAGCAGTTCTTC.

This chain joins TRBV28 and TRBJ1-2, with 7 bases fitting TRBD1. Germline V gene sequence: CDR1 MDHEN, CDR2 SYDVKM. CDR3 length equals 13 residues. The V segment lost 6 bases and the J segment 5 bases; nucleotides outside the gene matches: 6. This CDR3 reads CASRGGRGYGYTF. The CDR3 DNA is TGTGCCAGCAGAGGGGGCCGGGGGTATGGCTACACCTTC.

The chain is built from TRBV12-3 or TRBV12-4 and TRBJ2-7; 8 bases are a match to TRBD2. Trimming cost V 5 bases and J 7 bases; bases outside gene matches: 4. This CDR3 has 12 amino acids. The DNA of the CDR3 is TGTGCCAGCAGTAGGTCGGGGGGGGAGCAGTACTTC. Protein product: CASSRSGGEQYF.

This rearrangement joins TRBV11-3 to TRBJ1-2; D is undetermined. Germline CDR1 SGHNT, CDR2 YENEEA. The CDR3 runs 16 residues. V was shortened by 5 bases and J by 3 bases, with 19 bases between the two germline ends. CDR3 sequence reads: CASSPRGGLLDYGYTF. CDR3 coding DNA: TGTGCCAGCAGCCCCCGCGGAGGGCTTTTGGACTATGGCTACACCTTC.

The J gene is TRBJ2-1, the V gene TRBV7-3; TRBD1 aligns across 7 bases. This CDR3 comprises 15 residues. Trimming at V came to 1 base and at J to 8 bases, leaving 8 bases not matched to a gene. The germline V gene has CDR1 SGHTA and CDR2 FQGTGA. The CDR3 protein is CASSLIGGALDEQFF. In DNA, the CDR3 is TGTGCCAGCAGCTTAATAGGGGGCGCGCTGGATGAGCAGTTCTTC. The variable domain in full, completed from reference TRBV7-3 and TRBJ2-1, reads GAGVSQTPSNKVTEKGKYVELRCDPISGHTALYWYRQSLGQGPEFLIYFQGTGAADDSGLPNDRFFAVRPEGSVSTLKIQRTERGDSAVYLCASSLIGGALDEQFFGPGTRLTVL.

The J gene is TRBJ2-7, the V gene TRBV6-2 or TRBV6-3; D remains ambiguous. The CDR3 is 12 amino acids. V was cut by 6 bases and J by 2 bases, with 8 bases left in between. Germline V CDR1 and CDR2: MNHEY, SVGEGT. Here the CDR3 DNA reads TGTGCCAGCAGCACTAACACCTACGAGCAGTACTTC. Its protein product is CASSTNTYEQYF.

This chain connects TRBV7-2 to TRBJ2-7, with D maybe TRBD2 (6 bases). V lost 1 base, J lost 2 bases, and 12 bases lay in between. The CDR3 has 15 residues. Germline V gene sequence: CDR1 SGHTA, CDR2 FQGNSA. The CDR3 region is CASSLVGLQTYEQYF. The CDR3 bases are TGTGCCAGCAGCTTAGTGGGACTGCAGACCTACGAGCAGTACTTC. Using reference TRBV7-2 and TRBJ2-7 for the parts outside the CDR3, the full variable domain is GAGVSQSPSNKVTEKGKDVELRCDPISGHTALYWYRQSLGQGLEFLIYFQGNSAPDKSGLPSDRFSAERTGGSVSTLTIQRTQQEDSAVYLCASSLVGLQTYEQYFGPGTRLTVT.

As DNA, the CDR3 is TGTGCCAGCAGCTCGGATTACAGGGGGGGACACAACACCGGGGAGCTGTTTTTT. Translated, it gives CASSSDYRGGHNTGELFF. This chain joins TRBV13 and TRBJ2-2; maybe TRBD1 (8 bases). CDR1 PRHDT and CDR2 FYEKMQ come from the germline V gene (reference sequence). Trimming took 4 bases from V and 2 from J, leaving 20 bases between them. This CDR3 is 18 amino acids long.

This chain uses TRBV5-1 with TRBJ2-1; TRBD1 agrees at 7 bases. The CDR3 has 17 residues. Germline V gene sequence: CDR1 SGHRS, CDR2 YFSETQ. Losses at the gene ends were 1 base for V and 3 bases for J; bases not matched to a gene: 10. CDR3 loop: CASSLTGTALNYNEQFF. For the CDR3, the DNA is TGCGCCAGCAGCTTGACCGGGACAGCTCTAAACTACAATGAGCAGTTCTTC.

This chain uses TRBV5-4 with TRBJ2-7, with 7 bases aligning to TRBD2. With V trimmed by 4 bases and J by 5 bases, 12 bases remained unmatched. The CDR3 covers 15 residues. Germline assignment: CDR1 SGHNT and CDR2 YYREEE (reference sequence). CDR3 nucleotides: TGTGCCAGCAGCGAGCTGGCGGGAGAGCTCCACGAGCAGTACTTC. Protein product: CASSELAGELHEQYF.

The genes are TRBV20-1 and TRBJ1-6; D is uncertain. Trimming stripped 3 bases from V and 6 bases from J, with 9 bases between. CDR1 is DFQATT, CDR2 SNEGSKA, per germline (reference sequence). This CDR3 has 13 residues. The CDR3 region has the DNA TGCAGTGCTAGTTGGGCCGGTAATTCACCCCTCCACTTT. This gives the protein CSASWAGNSPLHF.

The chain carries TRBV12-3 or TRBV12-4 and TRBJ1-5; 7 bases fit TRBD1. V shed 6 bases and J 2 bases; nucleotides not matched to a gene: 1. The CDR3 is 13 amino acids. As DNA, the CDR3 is TGTGCCAGCAGCACAGGGGGCAATCAGCCCCAGCATTTT. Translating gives CASSTGGNQPQHF.

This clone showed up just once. The CDR3, as DNA: TGTGCCAGCTGCGAACAGATCGCTCCTGATACGCAGTATTTT. It yields the protein CASCEQIAPDTQYF. V gene TRBV5-6 combines with J gene TRBJ2-3, with D hard to call. Germline V gene sequence: CDR1 SGHDT, CDR2 YYEEEE. This CDR3 region has 14 residues. The ends were cut back, 7 bases at V and 6 bases at J, with 18 bases in the middle.

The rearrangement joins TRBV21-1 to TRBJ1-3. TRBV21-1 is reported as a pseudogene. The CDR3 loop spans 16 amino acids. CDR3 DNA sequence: TGTGCCAGCAGCAAAGACAGTGAGGGCTTCGGAAACACCATATATTTT. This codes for CASSKDSEGFGNTIYF.

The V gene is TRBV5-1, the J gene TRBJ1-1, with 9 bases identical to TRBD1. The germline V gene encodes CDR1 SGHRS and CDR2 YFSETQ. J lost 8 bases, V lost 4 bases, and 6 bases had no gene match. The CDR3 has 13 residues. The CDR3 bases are TGCGCCAGCAGCCTGGGACAGGGTTTAGAAGCTTTCTTT. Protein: CASSLGQGLEAFF.

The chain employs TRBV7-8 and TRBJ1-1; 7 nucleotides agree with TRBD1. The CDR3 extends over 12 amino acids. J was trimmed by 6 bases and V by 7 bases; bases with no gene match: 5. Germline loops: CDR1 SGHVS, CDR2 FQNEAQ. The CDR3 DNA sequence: TGTGCCAGCAAGCACCAGGGGGCTGAAGCTTTCTTT. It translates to CASKHQGAEAFF.